The 16 T cell receptor beta chains given below trace back to one sample, sequenced in a study of cytomegalovirus exposure and HLA in healthy donors. Primers included in the PCR were 60 Vbeta and 13 Jbeta primers. Sequencing was performed with immunoSEQ multiplex PCR; in TCRdb, only in-frame clones are kept and a portion is missing. The repertoire holds approximately 81,000 clones, with approximately 81% as singletons. Input material: PBMCs. Source of these receptors: a woman in her 50s in good health and CMV-seropositive.

CDR3 residues: CASSEALRDRGGGYTF. For the CDR3, the DNA is TGTGCCAGCAGTGAAGCGCTGAGGGACAGGGGAGGTGGCTACACCTTC. The rearrangement uses TRBV2 and TRBJ1-2; 10 positions agree with TRBD1. V dropped 0 bases and J dropped 7; count of bases not matched to a gene: 8. CDR1 is SNHLY and CDR2 is FYNNEI in the germline V gene. CDR3 size: 16 residues.

V and J are TRBV19 and TRBJ2-7, with 9 bases identical to TRBD1. The CDR3 is made up of 13 amino acids. The J segment lost 6 bases and the V segment lost 7 bases, leaving 7 bases of the junction unmatched. Per the germline V gene, CDR1 is LNHDA and CDR2 is SQIVND (reference sequence). The CDR3 loop reads CASTPGQGTEQYF. In DNA form, the CDR3 reads TGTGCCAGTACCCCGGGACAGGGAACCGAGCAGTACTTC.

V gene TRBV10-3 combines with J gene TRBJ1-2, with 9 positions matching TRBD1. CDR1 is ENHRY, CDR2 SYGVKD, per germline. CDR3 length: 13 amino acids. J gave up 7 bases and V 6 bases, and 6 bases lay outside the gene matches. CDR3 region: CAISSQGAVGYTF. CDR3 in DNA: TGTGCCATCAGCTCACAGGGGGCTGTTGGCTACACCTTC.

This clone was recorded only once. V and J are TRBV19 and TRBJ2-3, with TRBD1 as a possible D gene (6 bases). From germline, CDR1 is LNHDA and CDR2 SQIVND (reference sequence). There are 15 residues in the CDR3. Between the trimmed V and J ends, which lost 2 bases and 2 bases, there was a span of 11 bases. The CDR3 spells CASSILGTTTDTQYF. CDR3 nucleotides: TGTGCCAGTAGTATACTCGGGACAACCACAGATACGCAGTATTTT.

CDR3: CASSAGLAGVYNEQFF. In DNA, the CDR3 is TGTGCCAGCAGCGCCGGACTAGCGGGAGTTTACAATGAGCAGTTCTTC. The chain recombines TRBV9 with TRBJ2-1; 13 bases fit TRBD2. Germline V gene data show CDR1 as SGDLS and CDR2 as YYNGEE. CDR3 length: 16 residues. V was pared by 3 bases and J by 4 bases, with 4 bases of the junction left unmatched. The full variable domain, completed using reference TRBV9 and TRBJ2-1, is DSGVTQTPKHLITATGQRVTLRCSPRSGDLSVYWYQQSLDQGLQFLIQYYNGEERAKGNILERFSAQQFPDLHSELNLSSLELGDSALYFCASSAGLAGVYNEQFFGPGTRLTVL.

This clone was detected only once. This chain links TRBV9 with TRBJ1-5; D remains ambiguous. The CDR3 loop spans 13 amino acids. Germline-derived CDR1 and CDR2 are SGDLS and YYNGEE. V was shortened by 3 bases and J by 7 bases, with 11 bases between the two germline ends. CDR3 coding DNA: TGTGCCAGCAGCGAGGGCCGGGGACAGCCCCAGCATTTT. As protein: CASSEGRGQPQHF.

The gene calls are TRBV29-1 and TRBJ1-1; the D gene is possibly TRBD1 (6 bases). Germline loops: CDR1 SQVTM, CDR2 ANQGSEA. With 8 bases removed from V and 5 bases from J, the gap between germline ends came to 15 bases. This CDR3 region has 12 residues. CDR3 loop: CSTTGLGTEAFF. For the CDR3, the DNA is TGCAGCACAACAGGGTTAGGAACTGAAGCTTTCTTT.

The gene calls are TRBV7-9 and TRBJ2-7, with no clear D. The germline V gene encodes CDR1 SEHNR and CDR2 FQNEAQ (reference sequence). V dropped 6 bases and J dropped 6 bases, with 6 bases sitting between them. The CDR3 contains 10 residues. CDR3 region: CASSPREQYF. The CDR3 DNA sequence: TGTGCCAGCAGTCCTCGCGAGCAGTACTTC. Looking up the rest from reference TRBV7-9 and TRBJ2-7 gives the full variable domain: DTGVSQNPRHKITKRGQNVTFRCDPISEHNRLYWYRQTLGQGPEFLTYFQNEAQLEKSRLLSDRFSAERPKGSFSTLEIQRTEQGDSAMYLCASSPREQYFGPGTRLTVT.

This clone appeared a few times. CDR3 region: CAISQAESSGNTIYF. As DNA, the CDR3 is TGTGCCATCAGTCAGGCCGAGAGCTCTGGAAACACCATATATTTT. The rearrangement uses TRBV10-3 and TRBJ1-3; the D is unclear. The CDR3 sequence is 15 residues long. With 5 bases removed from V and 0 bases from J, the gap between germline ends came to 11 bases. Germline loops: CDR1 ENHRY, CDR2 SYGVKD.

The chain combines TRBV6-1 with TRBJ1-1, with D perhaps TRBD1 (6 bases). This CDR3 has 15 amino acids. V was pared by 6 bases and J by 10 bases, with 24 bases between. Germline V gene lookup returns CDR1 MNHNS and CDR2 SASEGT. The CDR3: CASRTKGGALTSAFF. The CDR3, as DNA: TGTGCCAGCAGAACCAAGGGGGGGGCCCTGACATCAGCTTTCTTT.

This rearrangement joins TRBV29-1 to TRBJ2-1, with TRBD2 identical over 7 bases. V shed 3 bases, J shed 7 bases, and the junction held 12 bases outside the gene matches. CDR1 and CDR2 from the germline V gene are SQVTM and ANQGSEA. This CDR3 region has 15 residues. In DNA, the CDR3 is TGCAGCGTTGACCCCCCGGGGGGAGGCAATAATGAGCAGTTCTTC. Amino acid sequence: CSVDPPGGGNNEQFF.

This clone appeared a single time. The gene calls are TRBV10-1 and TRBJ2-7, with a weak D call TRBD1 (6 bases). The CDR3 totals 14 residues. Germline V gene lookup returns CDR1 WNHNN and CDR2 SYGVQD (reference sequence). V was clipped by 5 bases and J by 1 base, with 12 bases between them. For the CDR3, the DNA is TGCGCCAGCAGTAACCCGGGACATTCCTACGAGCAGTACTTC. Translation gives CASSNPGHSYEQYF.

This clone came up a few times. The V call is TRBV5-1, the J call TRBJ2-3, with 7 bases lining up with TRBD2. There are 16 residues in the CDR3. The germline V gene encodes CDR1 SGHRS and CDR2 YFSETQ. After removal of 0 bases from V and 4 bases from J, the junction contained 8 bases not matched to a gene. The CDR3 here is CASSLAGGSGADTQYF. The CDR3 DNA is TGCGCCAGCAGCTTGGCCGGCGGGAGCGGAGCAGATACGCAGTATTTT. Using reference TRBV5-1 and TRBJ2-3 for the parts outside the CDR3, the full variable domain is KAGVTQTPRYLIKTRGQQVTLSCSPISGHRSVSWYQQTPGQGLQFLFEYFSETQRNKGNFPGRFSGRQFSNSRSEMNVSTLELGDSALYLCASSLAGGSGADTQYFGPGTRLTVL.

The chain uses TRBV4-2 and TRBJ2-5, with 7 nucleotides matching TRBD2. Trimming removed 3 bases from V and 4 bases from J; junction bases left unmatched: 8. This CDR3 is built from 15 residues. The germline CDR1 and CDR2 sequences are LGHNA and YNFKEQ. The CDR3, as DNA: TGTGCCAGCAGCCAGGCGGCGGGCGGGAGAGAGACCCAGTACTTC. Amino acid sequence: CASSQAAGGRETQYF.

The gene calls are TRBV29-1 and TRBJ1-2, with D tentatively TRBD1 (6 bases). The V and J ends lost 3 bases and 8 bases respectively, with 13 bases between them. CDR3 length equals 12 residues. Germline CDR1 and CDR2: SQVTM and ANQGSEA. The CDR3 coding sequence is TGCAGCGTTGAGCCCCGGACAGACGGCTACACCTTC. Its protein product is CSVEPRTDGYTF.

The gene calls are TRBV5-6 and TRBJ1-6; 8 nucleotides match TRBD1. Trimming removed 6 bases from V and 9 bases from J; junction bases left unmatched: 11. Germline V gene sequence: CDR1 SGHDT, CDR2 YYEEEE. CDR3 size: 15 residues. The CDR3 region has the DNA TGTGCCAGCACCCTTCAGGGGGCGCGAATTTCACCCCTCCACTTT. This encodes CASTLQGARISPLHF.